The entry below gives a single TCR beta chain sequence along with its context. TCRdb re-called the 5' RACE reads with MiXCR, one entry per CDR3 protein. The sample consists of hundreds of thousands of distinct CDR3 sequences, approximately 12% of them appearing once. This entry belongs to a study of T cells after yellow fever vaccination. Germline V gene data show CDR1 as SGDLS and CDR2 as YYNGEE. Trimming pared 0 bases from V and 1 base from J, leaving 12 bases between. The CDR3 is 16 residues long. This specimen consisted of PBMCs, obtained on the day of the yellow fever booster vaccination. This TCR was sampled from a man aged 25-45 years who received the YFV17D yellow fever vaccine. The V and J genes are TRBV9 and TRBJ2-3; tentative D call: TRBD2 (6 bases). The CDR3 nucleotides are TGTGCCAGCAGCGTAGCGGGACTTCCCGGCACAGATACGCAGTATTTT. Translation gives CASSVAGLPGTDTQYF.